This T cell receptor (beta chain) stems from a study of beta chain features in type 1 diabetes. Every isolated RNA sample was fully reverse transcribed, so sequencing captured expressed TCRB transcripts. Samples of naive, central memory and regulatory T cells yielded a mean of approximately 3.9 million reads. Some clones are missing from TCRdb's copy, which holds only in-frame ones; the method was immunoSEQ multiplex PCR. The sample has around 600,000 clones; over 10% are singletons. This clone has a handful of counts. Antigen: not known. Other DNA sequences in this specimen translate into the identical CDR3. Study-wide points: Moderate yet significant TCRB CDR3 shortening was seen in Type 1 diabetes patients in all four CD4+ subsets.

The clonotype originates from a man in his thirties or forties with type 1 diabetes. The specimen sequenced was naive CD4+ T cells from blood.

This chain's CDR3 is CASSLGQGLNTEAFF. The CDR3 DNA reads TGTGCCAGCAGCTTAGGGCAGGGCCTGAACACTGAAGCTTTCTTT. The chain joins TRBV7-9 to TRBJ1-1; maybe TRBD1 (5 bases). This CDR3 has 15 amino acids. Trimming shortened V by 1 base and J by 0 bases, and 9 bases separated the two germline ends. Germline V gene lookup returns CDR1 SEHNR and CDR2 FQNEAQ (reference sequence).